Included here is one T cell receptor beta chain sequence, with context. In this sample, this clonotype turned up a few times. What this receptor recognizes is not known. No quality values exist for individual bases; no much larger clone is one base distant. The donors were roughly 39 Caucasian individuals from Russia, aged roughly 6 to 100 years, who were systemically healthy. Ten milliliters of peripheral blood were drawn from each donor into EDTA-treated Vacutainer tubes. Ficoll-Paque density-gradient centrifugation was used to isolate PBMCs, with at least 6.5 million per sample. Trizol reagent was used to extract total RNA from the PBMCs, yielding at least 6 micrograms per sample. The percentages of naive CD45RAhigh/CD27high T cells were determined by flow cytometry on a PBMC aliquot from every donor. This entry comes from a study of blood T cells in healthy people across ages (dated by TCRdb to the mid-2010s). Describing the broader study: Template switching captured roughly one uniquely barcoded TCR beta cDNA molecule per two T cells in model experiments. Using the same blood draw, the study looked at two additional independent replicas of 1 million unique cDNA reads for two donors, one aged 18 to 30 and the other aged 80 or older. Using deep sequencing normalized with unique cDNA molecular identifiers, the study measured how TCR beta repertoire diversity changes with age. Donors of different ages were randomly distributed across sequencing lanes to avoid experimental bias. The donors were divided into four age groups: young (average around 15 years), middle-aged (about 40), aged (approximately 59) and long-lived (82).

Overall results and qualifications from the work: Estimates of total diversity based on one million sequenced T cells were regarded as lower bounds and as underestimates. Since profiling was done on bulk unsorted PBMCs, naive and antigen-experienced compartments could not be conclusively compared. Compared with the aged group, more naive CD4+ T cells, fewer expanded clones and increased TCR diversity were shown by the long-lived group, suggesting age selection. Observed TCR beta diversity per million T cells fell roughly linearly with age, and a significant reduction was already apparent by age around 40. Observed TCR beta diversity correlated strongly with the percentage of naive T cells measured by flow cytometry. Because the CMV infection status of the donors was unknown, age-related changes in expanded clonotypes may potentially have been confounded.

As encoded in the germline V gene, CDR1 is SGHTA while CDR2 is FQGNSA. V lost 1 base and J lost 3 bases; the stretch between them is 16 bases long. The cysteine opens and the phenylalanine closes a CDR3 of 17 amino acids. The read is trimmed to its CDR3 DNA, 51 bases read in frame from base 1. Libraries were built with 5' RACE. The reads were generated on an Illumina HiSeq 2500. A second PCR of roughly 7 to 12 cycles was run with a J-beta primer mix and a sample-barcoded 5' primer. A template-switch 5' adaptor carrying 12 random nucleotides introduced a unique molecular identifier onto each TCR beta cDNA molecule. Each sample yielded at least 3 million CDR3-containing paired-end reads. The Mint cDNA synthesis kit, primed by a TRBC-specific oligonucleotide, was used to synthesize first-strand cDNA from all RNA. After uracil-DNA glycosylase treatment, a first 18-cycle PCR used universal primers M1SS and BC2_uni_R on all cDNA. On the authors' methods: For normalization, 1 million high-quality reads were randomly selected from each sample, with every read carrying a distinct molecular identifier. Reads sharing molecular identifiers were discarded rather than binned into consensus sequences. MiTCR, set to a Q25 quality threshold and the strictest error-elimination algorithm, was used for CDR3 identification, clonotype clustering and error correction. A nonparametric unseen species model with Euler transformation was used to estimate lower-bound total TCR beta diversity. The public reads were reprocessed in TCRdb via fastp at Q25 and MiXCR, keeping in-frame beta chains. Each entry is one CDR3 protein sequence, shown with its most common DNA and genes. The V and J calls come from TCRdb's annotation, not from the publication. The table for this sample lists over a million distinct CDR3 sequences; around two fifths of them were counted only once. Roughly 7.9% of the sample rests with the top ten.

The rearrangement joined TRBV7-2 to TRBJ1-5; the D gene remains uncertain. Sequences were obtained from blood. The sequence was obtained from a woman between 18 and 29 years old in good health. The CDR3 reads as follows: CASSLVGTGGSNQPQHF. The nucleotide sequence is TGTGCCAGCAGCTTAGTGGGTACGGGCGGGTCCAATCAGCCCCAGCATTTT. With all but the CDR3 taken from the reference TRBV7-2 and TRBJ1-5 genes, the full variable domain is: GAGVSQSPSNKVTEKGKDVELRCDPISGHTALYWYRQSLGQGLEFLIYFQGNSAPDKSGLPSDRFSAERTGGSVSTLTIQRTQQEDSAVYLCASSLVGTGGSNQPQHFGDGTRLSIL.